Shown below are 19 T cell receptor beta chains from a single sample sequenced in a study of PD-L1 blockade in urothelial cancer. The protocol was immunoSEQ multiplex PCR, while the TCRdb copy is restricted to in-frame clones and leaves out a portion. The data hold tens of thousands of clones, with approximately 77% observed a single time. Time point denoted: pretreatment peripheral blood. The input for sequencing was PBMCs, taken around atezolizumab (anti-PD-L1) treatment. All receptors come from a man in his sixties or seventies with urothelial cancer.

The V gene is TRBV10-3, the J gene TRBJ1-2; 7 nucleotides line up with TRBD1. The V gene end was trimmed by 4 bases and the J gene end by 5 bases; junction bases not matched to a gene: 13. The CDR3 length is 16 residues. Germline V gene sequence: CDR1 ENHRY, CDR2 SYGVKD. The CDR3 DNA follows: TGTGCCATCAGTGTAGGCCAGGGGGGCCAGGGGTATGGCTACACCTTC. This codes for CAISVGQGGQGYGYTF.

The chain combines TRBV7-2 with TRBJ2-7, with 9 positions matching TRBD1. The CDR3 has 16 residues. The junction had 11 bases not matched to a gene; V was cut back by 3 bases and J by 5 bases. Germline assignment: CDR1 SGHTA and CDR2 FQGNSA. Here the CDR3 reads CASSFPHRGLGHEQYF. The CDR3 region has the DNA TGTGCCAGCAGCTTCCCCCACAGGGGGCTTGGCCACGAGCAGTACTTC.

The sample holds one count of this clone. The chain is built from TRBV7-9 and TRBJ2-7; 7 bases line up with TRBD1. CDR3 length: 15 amino acids. The V segment lost 5 bases and the J segment 6 bases; nucleotides outside the gene matches: 13. Germline-derived CDR1 and CDR2 are SEHNR and FQNEAQ (reference sequence). Written as DNA, the CDR3 is TGTGCCAGCAGCCACACGAGGACAGGCATTTCCGAGCAGTACTTC. This gives the protein CASSHTRTGISEQYF.

The chain is built from TRBV4-3 and TRBJ2-5, with 7 nucleotides matching TRBD1. The germline gives CDR1 LGHNA, CDR2 YSLEER. J lost 4 bases, V lost 4 bases, and 9 bases had no gene match. This CDR3 region has 15 residues. The CDR3 protein is CASSRATGWGETQYF. CDR3 DNA: TGCGCCAGCAGCCGTGCGACAGGGTGGGGAGAGACCCAGTACTTC.

The rearrangement uses TRBV5-1 and TRBJ1-1; D is unresolved. With 4 bases removed from V and 1 base from J, the gap between germline ends came to 11 bases. Germline V gives CDR1 SGHRS, CDR2 YFSETQ. This CDR3 is built from 14 residues. In DNA, the CDR3 is TGCGCCAGCAGCCCGTACCAGGAGAACACTGAAGCTTTCTTT. It translates to CASSPYQENTEAFF.

The gene calls are TRBV18 and TRBJ1-1; the D gene is possibly TRBD1 (5 bases). This CDR3 is built from 13 residues. V lost 4 bases to trimming and J lost 7 bases, with 13 bases between them. Germline V gene sequence: CDR1 KGHSH, CDR2 LQKENI. The CDR3 DNA follows: TGTGCCAGCTCACGAAGAGAAGGGGTTGAAGCTTTCTTT. Encoded protein: CASSRREGVEAFF.

This clone was observed once. This sequence joins TRBV4-1 and TRBJ2-1; 12 bases align to TRBD2. The CDR3 has 19 residues. Trimming cost V 1 base and J 0 bases; bases outside gene matches: 7. Per the germline V gene, CDR1 is MGHRA and CDR2 is YSYEKL. CDR3 sequence: CASSQGLAGGLSSYNEQFF. The DNA for the CDR3 is TGCGCCAGCAGCCAAGGTCTAGCGGGAGGGTTAAGCTCCTACAATGAGCAGTTCTTC.

The chain recombines TRBV2 with TRBJ1-4; 7 bases line up with TRBD1. V gave up 2 bases and J gave up 8 bases; unmatched junction bases: 8. The CDR3 loop spans 15 amino acids. Looked up from germline, CDR1 is SNHLY and CDR2 is FYNNEI. CDR3 loop: CASSEQGTEAEKLFF. CDR3 nucleotide sequence: TGTGCCAGCAGTGAACAAGGGACAGAGGCAGAAAAACTGTTTTTT.

V and J are TRBV5-4 and TRBJ2-1; 9 nucleotides agree with TRBD1. Germline V gives CDR1 SGHNT, CDR2 YYREEE (reference sequence). V lost 8 bases and J lost 5; bases outside the gene matches: 2. The CDR3 consists of 12 residues. The CDR3 sequence: CASGTGHNEQFF. CDR3 nucleotides: TGTGCCAGTGGGACAGGGCACAATGAGCAGTTCTTC. Looking up the rest from reference TRBV5-4 and TRBJ2-1 gives the full variable domain: ETGVTQSPTHLIKTRGQQVTLRCSSQSGHNTVSWYQQALGQGPQFIFQYYREEENGRGNFPPRFSGLQFPNYSSELNVNALELDDSALYLCASGTGHNEQFFGPGTRLTVL.

The chain is built from TRBV5-4 and TRBJ1-4; TRBD1 is a possible D gene (5 bases). CDR3 length equals 14 residues. The V gene's germline CDR1 is SGHNT and CDR2 YYREEE (reference sequence). The V end was cut by 4 bases, the J end by 4 bases, with 11 bases between. This chain's CDR3 is CASSTGGGNEKLFF. Written as DNA, the CDR3 is TGTGCCAGCAGCACTGGGGGGGGTAATGAAAAACTGTTTTTT.

With regard to this clone: The sample holds other DNA sequences that translate to the same CDR3. This chain links TRBV11-2 with TRBJ1-2; 7 positions agree with TRBD1. With V trimmed by 5 bases and J by 4 bases, 4 bases remained unmatched. Germline loops: CDR1 SGHAT, CDR2 FQNNGV. This CDR3 comprises 13 residues. In DNA, the CDR3 is TGTGCCAGCAGCCGACAGGGAACCTATGGCTACACCTTC. Protein sequence: CASSRQGTYGYTF.

The rearrangement links TRBV29-1 to TRBJ1-2; 11 bases agree with TRBD1. This CDR3 comprises 17 residues. Germline V gene data show CDR1 as SQVTM and CDR2 as ANQGSEA. J lost 7 bases, V lost 6 bases, and 19 bases had no gene match. In DNA, the CDR3 is TGCAGCGTCGGATCCGGGACAGGGGGGGGATCCGGTCGTGGCTACACCTTC. Translated: CSVGSGTGGGSGRGYTF.

This clone is a singleton in its sample. The rearrangement joins TRBV27 to TRBJ2-7, with D perhaps matching TRBD1 (5 bases). CDR3 size: 13 residues. The V gene lost 5 bases and the J gene lost 9 bases, with 17 bases spanning the gap. The germline CDR1 and CDR2 sequences are MNHEY and SMNVEV (reference sequence). The CDR3 nucleotides read TGTGCCAGCAGTGTCCCAGGGCACTGGGCGCAGTACTTC. Translated: CASSVPGHWAQYF.

This chain uses TRBV2 with TRBJ1-2, with D possibly being TRBD1 (6 bases). V dropped 5 bases and J dropped 5 bases, with 12 bases sitting between them. The CDR3 has 13 residues. Germline CDR1 reads SNHLY; CDR2 reads FYNNEI. Here the CDR3 reads CASSSDRRYGYTF. The DNA for the CDR3 is TGTGCCAGCAGTTCCGACAGGAGGTATGGCTACACCTTC. The entire variable domain, with the rest obtained from reference TRBV2 and TRBJ1-2, is as follows: EPEVTQTPSHQVTQMGQEVILRCVPISNHLYFYWYRQILGQKVEFLVSFYNNEISEKSEIFDDQFSVERPDGSNFTLKIRSTKLEDSAMYFCASSSDRRYGYTFGSGTRLTVV.

This clone has only one observation. This chain links TRBV19 with TRBJ2-1, with 11 bases fitting TRBD1. Germline V gene sequence: CDR1 LNHDA, CDR2 SQIVND (reference sequence). This CDR3 is built from 15 residues. V was pared by 4 bases and J by 4 bases, with 3 bases of the junction left unmatched. CDR3 DNA: TGTGCCAGTAGTAAAGGACAGGGGGCTTACAATGAGCAGTTCTTC. This sequence encodes CASSKGQGAYNEQFF.

The chain couples TRBV5-5 to TRBJ2-7; D may be TRBD2 (5 bases). The germline V and J ends were trimmed by 4 bases and 3 bases, with 11 bases remaining between them. Germline V CDR1 and CDR2: SGHKS, YYEKEE (reference sequence). The CDR3 length is 13 residues. The CDR3 protein is CASSEGWGYEQYF. In nucleotides, the CDR3 is TGTGCCAGCAGCGAGGGTTGGGGCTACGAGCAGTACTTC. Supplemented by reference TRBV5-5 and TRBJ2-7, the full variable domain reads DAGVTQSPTHLIKTRGQQVTLRCSPISGHKSVSWYQQVLGQGPQFIFQYYEKEERGRGNFPDRFSARQFPNYSSELNVNALLLGDSALYLCASSEGWGYEQYFGPGTRLTVT.

The chain carries TRBV5-1 and TRBJ2-3, with 7 nucleotides matching TRBD1. The CDR3 covers 18 residues. V shed 1 base and J 3 bases; nucleotides not matched to a gene: 14. The germline gives CDR1 SGHRS, CDR2 YFSETQ. The DNA for the CDR3 is TGCGCCAGCAGCTTGTTCAGCACTCGACAGGGTGGTACAGATACGCAGTATTTT. This translates into CASSLFSTRQGGTDTQYF. The full variable domain, rest sourced from reference TRBV5-1 and TRBJ2-3, is KAGVTQTPRYLIKTRGQQVTLSCSPISGHRSVSWYQQTPGQGLQFLFEYFSETQRNKGNFPGRFSGRQFSNSRSEMNVSTLELGDSALYLCASSLFSTRQGGTDTQYFGPGTRLTVL.

V gene TRBV7-2 combines with J gene TRBJ2-7, with 16 bases lining up with TRBD2. The junction had 2 bases not matched to a gene; V was cut back by 4 bases and J by 5 bases. The CDR3 has 15 amino acids. CDR1 is SGHTA and CDR2 is FQGNSA in the germline V gene. The DNA for the CDR3 is TGTGCCAGCAGCTCGGGACTAGCGGGGGGGAACGAGCAGTACTTC. This encodes CASSSGLAGGNEQYF.

The chain links TRBV5-4 to TRBJ2-7; D is possibly TRBD2 (6 bases). Germline V lookup: CDR1 SGHNT, CDR2 YYREEE (reference sequence). The germline V and J ends were trimmed by 0 bases and 7 bases, with 17 bases remaining between them. CDR3 length equals 15 residues. The DNA of the CDR3 is TGTGCCAGCAGCTTGGGGGGAGGCCACCTACGGGAGCAGTACTTC. Translated, it gives CASSLGGGHLREQYF.